This T cell receptor (beta chain) was captured in a study of T cells in Graves' hyperthyroidism and ophthalmopathy. Uncontrolled infections, other autoimmune diseases, pregnancy or lactation led to exclusion of patients. The ends were cut back, 2 bases at V and 4 bases at J, with 8 bases in the middle. This CDR3 is 13 amino acids long. This clonotype was picked up many times. TCR beta CDR3 region amplification was performed from RNA transcripts. HTBI primers were used for first-round RT-PCR of the TCR CDR3. TCRdb itself ran the multiplex PCR reads through MiXCR, one entry per CDR3 protein. The sample has roughly 380,000 distinct CDR3 sequences, 15% to 20% seen once.

V usage is TRBV12-3 or TRBV12-4 and J usage is TRBJ2-5, with D maybe TRBD1 (6 bases). This receptor was identified in a woman aged 40-49 years with Graves' ophthalmopathy. The sequenced sample was blood. Here the CDR3 DNA reads TGTGCCAGCAGTTTATTAGGGGGAGAGACCCAGTACTTC. Its protein is CASSLLGGETQYF.